This entry concerns a single T cell receptor (beta chain). As yet, its antigen is unknown. The source of the sample is a study of T-cell memory formation after mild COVID-19. From the 5' RACE reads, TCRdb called clonotypes with MiXCR, one entry per CDR3 protein. The sample holds some 320,000 distinct CDR3 sequences, approximately 15% seen once. Study-wide findings and caveats: Clones that got smaller from day 15 to 85 had even CD4/CD8, while clones growing later tipped toward CD4+.

Germline V gene data show CDR1 as KGHDR and CDR2 as SFDVKD. This CDR3 spans 14 amino acids. Trimming pared 9 bases from V and 2 bases from J, leaving 16 bases between. This TCR was sampled from a man aged 18 to 30 who had mild COVID-19 (a few samples of this study predate the infection). Cell type and time point are not known. The chain recombines TRBV24-1 with TRBJ2-7, with D maybe TRBD2 (6 bases). Sequencing was carried out using PBMCs or a T cell subset sorted from them (not recorded which). In nucleotides, the CDR3 is TGTGCCACCGGAGGGACCGCAGCCCCCTACGAGCAGTACTTC. Translating gives CATGGTAAPYEQYF.